This TCR beta chain appears in the sequencing data of a study of cytomegalovirus exposure and HLA in healthy donors. Use of 60 Vbeta and 13 Jbeta primers characterized the PCR. TCRdb's table, derived via immunoSEQ multiplex PCR, lists solely in-frame clones and lacks some. The sample consists of 90,000 to 100,000 clones, 69% of them appearing once. CDR1 and CDR2 (germline): MGHRA, YSYEKL. Trimming removed 1 base at V and 0 bases at J, with 16 bases between. The length of the CDR3 is 18 residues. The origin of this receptor is a female donor in good health and CMV-seronegative. The material sequenced was PBMCs. The chain is built from TRBV4-1 and TRBJ2-1; D might be TRBD1 (5 bases). Here the CDR3 DNA reads TGCGCCAGCAGCCAAGGACAGTTGGGATTTAGCTCCTACAATGAGCAGTTCTTC. Its protein is CASSQGQLGFSSYNEQFF.